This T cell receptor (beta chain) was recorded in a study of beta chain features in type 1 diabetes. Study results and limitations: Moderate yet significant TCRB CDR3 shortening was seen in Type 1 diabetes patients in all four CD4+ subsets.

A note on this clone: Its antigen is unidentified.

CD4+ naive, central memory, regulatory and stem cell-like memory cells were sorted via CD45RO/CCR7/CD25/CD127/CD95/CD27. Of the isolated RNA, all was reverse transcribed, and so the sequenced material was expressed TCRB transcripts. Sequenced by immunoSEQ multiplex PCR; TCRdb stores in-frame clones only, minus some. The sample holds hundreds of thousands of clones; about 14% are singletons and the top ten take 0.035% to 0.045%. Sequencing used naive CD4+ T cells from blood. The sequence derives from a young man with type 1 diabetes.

The CDR3: CSVVAEKLFF. CDR3 DNA: TGCAGCGTTGTAGCGGAAAAACTGTTTTTT. The rearrangement joins TRBV29-1 to TRBJ1-4; D ambiguous. The V gene's germline CDR1 is SQVTM and CDR2 ANQGSEA. This CDR3 is built from 10 residues. V was cut by 4 bases and J by 8 bases, with 5 bases left in between.